The T cell receptor (beta chain) described here comes from a study of identical twins. Findings of the study overall: Rather than following the same donors, the conclusions depended on cross-sectional statistical analysis. Insertion counts were lower in abundant cord blood beta clonotypes, a trend that memory repertoires did not show.

MiXCR was run by TCRdb on the 5' RACE reads, yielding one entry per CDR3 protein. The data contain under 900,000 distinct CDR3 sequences, 9% to 15% of them singletons. Germline V gene lookup returns CDR1 MNHEY and CDR2 SVGAGI. With 0 bases removed from V and 6 bases from J, the gap between germline ends came to 14 bases. The CDR3 spans 16 residues. A remark on this clonotype: The antigen is unknown.

This sample was also put to use in a study of yellow fever vaccine responses in identical twins.

The chain links TRBV6-5 to TRBJ2-2, with D perhaps TRBD1 (5 bases). The TCR originated in a woman aged 18-29 years in good health. Sequences were obtained from PBMCs. The CDR3 is CASSYSNRLPPGELFF. CDR3 DNA sequence: TGTGCCAGCAGTTACTCGAACAGGCTCCCACCCGGGGAGCTGTTTTTT.